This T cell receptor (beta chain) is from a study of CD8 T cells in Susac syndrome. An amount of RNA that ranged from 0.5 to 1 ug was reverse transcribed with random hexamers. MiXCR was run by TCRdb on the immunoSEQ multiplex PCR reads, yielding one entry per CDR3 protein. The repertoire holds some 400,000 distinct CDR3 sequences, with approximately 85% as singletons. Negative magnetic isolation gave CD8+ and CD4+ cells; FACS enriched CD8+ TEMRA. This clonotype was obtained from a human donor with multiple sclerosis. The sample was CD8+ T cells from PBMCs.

The CDR3 DNA sequence: TGTGCCACCAGCAGAGCCCCGGACAGGGGGGATGGCTACACCTTC. Residues: CATSRAPDRGDGYTF. The chain combines TRBV15 with TRBJ1-2; TRBD1 matches at 10 bases. This CDR3 contains 15 residues. The germline gives CDR1 LNHNV, CDR2 YYDKDF (reference sequence). Trimming took 1 base from V and 6 from J; bases not matched to a gene: 5.